Listed below are T cell receptor beta chains from one sample, sequenced in a study of blood T cell repertoires in COVID-19. TCRdb's copy holds only in-frame clones and misses some; the assay was immunoSEQ multiplex PCR. Among a few hundred thousand clones listed, approximately 85% were seen once. The sample was peripheral blood. These receptors originate from a woman in her sixties or seventies with COVID-19, enrolled during active disease. CDR3s include the opening cysteine and the closing phenylalanine or tryptophan. A D gene is named only where the DNA matches it firmly. Rows may omit the clone size; those that give it use once, few, many or a size class.

d_call j_call clone_size v_call cdr3_nt cdr3_aa
- TRBJ2-7 - TRBV10-1 TGCGCCAGCAGTGAGGGCCCGACTAGTCTGACCTACGAGCAGTACTTC CASSEGPTSLTYEQYF
- TRBJ1-1 - TRBV7-9 TGTGCCAGCAGATCACAGGGACTGAACACTGAAGCTTTCTTT CASRSQGLNTEAFF
- TRBJ2-5 - TRBV2 TGTGCCAGCAGTGACGCTCCGAGGTCCGAGACCCAGTACTTC CASSDAPRSETQYF
TRBD1 TRBJ1-4 once TRBV18 TGTGCCAGCTCACCCGACAGGGTGGGTGAAAAACTGTTTTTT CASSPDRVGEKLFF
- TRBJ1-2 few TRBV4-1 TGCGCCAGCAGCCAAGATACAGATAACTATGGCTACACCTTC CASSQDTDNYGYTF
TRBD1 TRBJ1-5 - TRBV18 TGTGCCAGCTCACCGAGGACAGGAATAAATAGCAATCAGCCCCAGCATTTT CASSPRTGINSNQPQHF
- TRBJ1-2 - TRBV6-1 TGTGCCAGCAGTGAGGTAGGCAGGGAGGAATATGGCTACACCTTC CASSEVGREEYGYTF
- TRBJ1-2 once TRBV29-1 TGCAGCGTTGAAGAGACAGACTATGGCTACACCTTC CSVEETDYGYTF
- TRBJ2-7 many TRBV10-3 TGTGCCATCAGTGTCAACGAGCAGTACTTC CAISVNEQYF
- TRBJ1-6 - TRBV6-2/TRBV6-3 TGTGCCAGCAGTCGACCGACAGTGGAAATTAATTCACCCCTCCACTTT CASSRPTVEINSPLHF
TRBD1 TRBJ1-5 - TRBV3-1/TRBV3-2 TGTGCCAGCAGCCAACACGACAGGGGTGGTCATCAGCCCCAGCATTTT CASSQHDRGGHQPQHF
- TRBJ2-1 few TRBV7-2 TGTGCCAGCAGCGCCCCCCCGGTCCGAGAGCAGTTCTTC CASSAPPVREQFF
- TRBJ2-6 - TRBV2 TGTGCCAGCAGTCCGGAGTTTCTCTCTGGGGCCAACGTCCTGACTTTC CASSPEFLSGANVLTF
TRBD2 TRBJ2-7 - TRBV7-9 TGTGCCAGCAGCTTCGGGACTAGCGGTCCCTACGAGCAGTACTTC CASSFGTSGPYEQYF
- TRBJ2-2 - TRBV24-1 TGTGCCACCGGCGACAGACGGAACACCGGGGAGCTGTTTTTT CATGDRRNTGELFF
TRBD1 TRBJ2-3 - TRBV2 TGTGCCAGCAGTCGACAGGGTGAGGGCACAGATACGCAGTATTTT CASSRQGEGTDTQYF
- TRBJ1-2 - TRBV5-6 TGTGCCAGCAGCTTGTCCCGGGGGGCGAGTGTAGTTGGCTACACCTTC CASSLSRGASVVGYTF
- TRBJ1-2 - TRBV5-1 TGCGCCAGCAGCTTGGGACAGGTTCCTCTGGAAGGCTACACCTTC CASSLGQVPLEGYTF
- TRBJ1-2 - TRBV7-8 TGTGCCACAAAGAAGACAGAAGCTAACTATGGCTACACCTTC CATKKTEANYGYTF
- TRBJ1-2 - TRBV4-2 TGTGCCAGCAGCCAAGATCTAAGAGGGAGGCAGGGCTACACCTTC CASSQDLRGRQGYTF
- TRBJ2-3 - TRBV24-1 TGTGCCACAGGGAGCGGAGCGGTCGATACGCAGTATTTT CATGSGAVDTQYF
- TRBJ1-4 - TRBV12-3/TRBV12-4 TGTGCCAGCAGTGCCGGAGGAGGAAAACTGTTTTTT CASSAGGGKLFF